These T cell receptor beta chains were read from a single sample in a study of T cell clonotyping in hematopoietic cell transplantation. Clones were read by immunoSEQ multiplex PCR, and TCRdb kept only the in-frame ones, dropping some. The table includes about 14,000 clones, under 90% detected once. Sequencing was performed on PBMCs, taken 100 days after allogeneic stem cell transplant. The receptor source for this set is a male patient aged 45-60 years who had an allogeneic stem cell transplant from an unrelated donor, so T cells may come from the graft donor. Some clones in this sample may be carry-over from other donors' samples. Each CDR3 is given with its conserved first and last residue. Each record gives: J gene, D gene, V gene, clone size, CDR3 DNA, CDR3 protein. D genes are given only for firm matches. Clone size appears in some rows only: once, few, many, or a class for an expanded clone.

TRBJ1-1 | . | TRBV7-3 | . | TGTGCCAGCAGCTTTTTCACGAACACTGAAGCTTTCTTT | CASSFFTNTEAFF
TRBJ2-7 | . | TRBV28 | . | TGTGCCAGCAGTTTAAGCGGCGACGAGCAGTACTTC | CASSLSGDEQYF
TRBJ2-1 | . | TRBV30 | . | TGTGCCTGGAGCCGGGACTCCCTAGGGGAGCAGTTCTTC | CAWSRDSLGEQFF
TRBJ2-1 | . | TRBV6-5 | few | TGTGCCAGCAGTTCGGGACTTCGAGGTGAGCAGTTCTTC | CASSSGLRGEQFF
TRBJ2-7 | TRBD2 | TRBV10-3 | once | TGTGCCATCAGTGAGGTGACTAGCGGCAGCTCCTACGAGCAGTACTTC | CAISEVTSGSSYEQYF
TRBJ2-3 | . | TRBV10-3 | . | TGTGCCATCAGTGACGAAACAGGGAGGGGCACAGATACGCAGTATTTT | CAISDETGRGTDTQYF
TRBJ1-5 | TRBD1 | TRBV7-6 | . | TGTGCCAGCAGCTTAGGCAACAGGGGTAGCAATCAGCCCCAGCATTTT | CASSLGNRGSNQPQHF
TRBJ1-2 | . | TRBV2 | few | TGTGCCAGCAGCACCCCCGGGGCTAACTATGGCTACACCTTC | CASSTPGANYGYTF
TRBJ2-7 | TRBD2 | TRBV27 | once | TGTGCCAGCAGTCTCACTAAGCGGGGGGCCGGGGAATACGAGCAGTACTTC | CASSLTKRGAGEYEQYF
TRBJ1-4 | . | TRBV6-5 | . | TGTGCCAGCACCTACTCAAGGACAGCCAGTAATGAAAAACTGTTTTTT | CASTYSRTASNEKLFF
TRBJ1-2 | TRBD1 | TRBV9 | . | TGTGCCAGCAGCCCTAACAGGGGGCCGTATGGCTACACCTTC | CASSPNRGPYGYTF
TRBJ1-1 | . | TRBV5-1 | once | TGCGCCAGCAGCTTATCCTCGACCCCTGAAGCTTTCTTT | CASSLSSTPEAFF
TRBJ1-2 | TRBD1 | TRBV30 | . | TGTGCCCTCCGGGACAGGATTAGTTATGGCTACACCTTC | CALRDRISYGYTF
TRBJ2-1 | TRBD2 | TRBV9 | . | TGTGCCAGCAGCACTAGCGGGGGCTATTACAATGAGCAGTTCTTC | CASSTSGGYYNEQFF
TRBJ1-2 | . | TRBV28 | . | TGTGCCAGCAGTTTTCTGGCAGGACTGGAGGGAGGGGGCTACACCTTC | CASSFLAGLEGGGYTF
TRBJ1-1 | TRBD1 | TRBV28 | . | TGTGCCAGCAGTGGACAGGGGGTCCTTACTGAAGCTTTCTTT | CASSGQGVLTEAFF
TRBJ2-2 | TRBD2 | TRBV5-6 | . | TGTGCCAGCAGCGCGACTAGCGGGAGAATTACCGGGGAGCTGTTTTTT | CASSATSGRITGELFF
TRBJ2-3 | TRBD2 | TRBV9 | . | TGTGCCAGCAGCACCCAGACTAGCCGTGGGGGGACAGATACGCAGTATTTT | CASSTQTSRGGTDTQYF
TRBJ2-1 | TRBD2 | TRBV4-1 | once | TGCGCCAGCAGCCAAGAAGGGTTTAGCGGGGGCCAGCAGTTCTTC | CASSQEGFSGGQQFF
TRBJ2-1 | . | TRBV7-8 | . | TGTGCCAGCAGCTTTTTAGGCCGGGGGTTGAGCTCCTACAATGAGCAGTTCTTC | CASSFLGRGLSSYNEQFF
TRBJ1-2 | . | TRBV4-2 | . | TGTGCCAGCAGCCAAAGGGGACTGGGCTATGGCTACACCTTC | CASSQRGLGYGYTF
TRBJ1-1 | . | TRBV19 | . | TGTGCCAGTAGACGGACGGAGGGAGTTCGCACTGAAGCTTTCTTT | CASRRTEGVRTEAFF
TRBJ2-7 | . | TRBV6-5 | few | TGTGCCAGCCGACCTCTGGGGTTTGCCCAGAACGAGCAGTACTTC | CASRPLGFAQNEQYF